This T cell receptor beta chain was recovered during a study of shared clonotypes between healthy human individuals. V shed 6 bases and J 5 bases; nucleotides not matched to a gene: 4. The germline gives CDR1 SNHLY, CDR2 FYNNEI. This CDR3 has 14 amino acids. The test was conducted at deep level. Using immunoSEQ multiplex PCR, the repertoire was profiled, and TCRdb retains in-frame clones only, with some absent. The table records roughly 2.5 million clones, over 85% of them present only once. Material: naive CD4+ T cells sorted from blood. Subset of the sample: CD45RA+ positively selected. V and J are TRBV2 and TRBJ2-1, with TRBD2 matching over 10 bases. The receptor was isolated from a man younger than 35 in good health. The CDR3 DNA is TGTGCCAGCAGCAGTAGCGGGAGGAACAATGAGCAGTTCTTC. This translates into CASSSSGRNNEQFF.